A single T cell receptor beta chain is shown here with its context. Its target is not known. Libraries were prepared by immunoSEQ multiplex PCR; TCRdb keeps only in-frame clonotypes and omits some of them. This table has approximately 350,000 clones, around 74% appearing once. From germline, CDR1 is SGHTA and CDR2 FQGNSA. The CDR3 is 13 amino acids. The V end lost 0 bases, the J end lost 3 bases, and 5 bases lay between the germline ends. These data are taken from a study of shared clonotypes between healthy human individuals. Study-wide results and caveats: Estimated clonotype richness was generally higher in naive than memory subsets.

The chain employs TRBV7-2 and TRBJ1-2; a weak D match, TRBD1 (5 bases). The source is a man aged 25 to 45 in good health. The sample taken for sequencing was memory CD4+ T cells sorted from blood. Subset reported: CD45RA-negative fraction. CDR3 residues: CASSLARDYGYTF. The CDR3 DNA is TGTGCCAGCAGCTTAGCCAGGGACTATGGCTACACCTTC.